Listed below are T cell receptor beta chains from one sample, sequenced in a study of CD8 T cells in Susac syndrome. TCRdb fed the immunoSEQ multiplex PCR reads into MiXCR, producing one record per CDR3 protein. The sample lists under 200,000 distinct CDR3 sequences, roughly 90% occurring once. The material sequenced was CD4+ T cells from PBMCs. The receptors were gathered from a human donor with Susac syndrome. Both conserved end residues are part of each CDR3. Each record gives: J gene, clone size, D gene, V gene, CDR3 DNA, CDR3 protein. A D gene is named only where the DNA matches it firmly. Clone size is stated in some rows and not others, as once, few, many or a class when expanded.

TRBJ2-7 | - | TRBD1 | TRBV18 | TGTGCCAGCTCACGCCCCGGGACAGGGGGCGACGAGCAGTACTTC | CASSRPGTGGDEQYF
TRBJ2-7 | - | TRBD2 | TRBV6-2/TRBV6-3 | TGTGCCAGCAGTTACGGAATGGGGACTAACTCCTACGAGCAGTACTTC | CASSYGMGTNSYEQYF
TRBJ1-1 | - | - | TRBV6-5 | TGTGCCAGCAGTTCCAACCTAGGAGGAGCTTTCTTT | CASSSNLGGAFF
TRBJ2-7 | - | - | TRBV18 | TGTGCCAGCTCGGTGGCCGAGGGGGGCTACGAGCAGTACTTC | CASSVAEGGYEQYF
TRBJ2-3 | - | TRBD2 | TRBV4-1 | TGCGCCAGCAGCCAAGTTGTGCCGGCTAGCGGGGGGCTCAACACAGATACGCAGTATTTT | CASSQVVPASGGLNTDTQYF
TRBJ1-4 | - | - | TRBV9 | TGTGCCAGCGGCCGATGGGGGGAAAATGAAAAACTGTTTTTT | CASGRWGENEKLFF
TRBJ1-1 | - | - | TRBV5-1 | TGCGCCAGCAGTCGGACAGCCGATACGAACACTGAAGCTTTCTTT | CASSRTADTNTEAFF
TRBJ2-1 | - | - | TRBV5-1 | TGCGCCAGCAGACGGGACGAGGGGAACAATGAGCAGTTCTTC | CASRRDEGNNEQFF
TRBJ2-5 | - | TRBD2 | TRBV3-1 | TGTGCCAGCAGCCAAGTAGTGGCCGGGGGGGCCGATTCCGAGACCCAGTACTTC | CASSQVVAGGADSETQYF
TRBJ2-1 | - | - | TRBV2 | TGTGCCACGATACAGGGTTCTAGCGCAGATAGCTACAATGAGCAGTTCTTC | CATIQGSSADSYNEQFF
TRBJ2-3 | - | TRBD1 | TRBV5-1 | TGCGCCAGCAGCTCGGGACAGCGAGATACGCAGTATTTT | CASSSGQRDTQYF
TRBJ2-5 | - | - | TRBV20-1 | TGCAGTGCCCCTCTGATATCGCGAGAGACCCAGTACTTC | CSAPLISRETQYF
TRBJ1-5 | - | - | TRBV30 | TGTGCCTGGAGGGAACAGGGAGGGAGCAATCAGCCCCAGCATTTT | CAWREQGGSNQPQHF
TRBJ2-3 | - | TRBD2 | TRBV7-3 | TGTGCCAGCAGCTACGCAGCGGGGCACACAGATACGCAGTATTTT | CASSYAAGHTDTQYF
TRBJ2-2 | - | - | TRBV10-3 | TGTGCCATCAGTGATATGGTACCCGGGGAGCTGTTTTTT | CAISDMVPGELFF
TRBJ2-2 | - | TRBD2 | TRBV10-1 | TGCGCCAGCAGGGATAGCGGGGGAAACACCGGGGAGCTGTTTTTT | CASRDSGGNTGELFF
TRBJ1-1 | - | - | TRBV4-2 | TGTGCCAGCAGCCAAGATAATGAAAAGCTCGGCACTGAAGCTTTCTTT | CASSQDNEKLGTEAFF
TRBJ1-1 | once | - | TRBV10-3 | TGTGCCATCACAAATTGGGAGACTGAAGCTTTCTTT | CAITNWETEAFF
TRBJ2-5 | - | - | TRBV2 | TGTGCCAGCAGTAATGACTACCAAGAGACCCAGTACTTC | CASSNDYQETQYF
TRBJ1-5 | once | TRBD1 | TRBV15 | TGTGCCACCAGCAGTCTCAGGGGGAATCAGCCCCAGCATTTT | CATSSLRGNQPQHF
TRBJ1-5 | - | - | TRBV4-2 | TGTGCCAGCAGCCAAGATGCTCCCCGGAGGCCCCAGCATTTT | CASSQDAPRRPQHF
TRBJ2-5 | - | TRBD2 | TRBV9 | TGTGCCAGCAGCGTTGCGGGACTAGCGGGGCAAGAGACCCAGTACTTC | CASSVAGLAGQETQYF
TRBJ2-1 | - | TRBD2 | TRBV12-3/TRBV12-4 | TGTGCCAGCAGTTTACGGCGGGGGGGCCAAAATGACCAGTTCTTC | CASSLRRGGQNDQFF
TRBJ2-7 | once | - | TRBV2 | TGTGCCAGCAGTGTATCAGGACAGTTTTACGAGCAGTACTTC | CASSVSGQFYEQYF
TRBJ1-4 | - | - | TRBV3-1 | TGTGCCAGCAGCCCTCAGGGGAGGCTTAATGAAAAACTGTTTTTT | CASSPQGRLNEKLFF
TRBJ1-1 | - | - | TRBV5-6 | TGTGCCAGCAGCTGGACAGTGAACACTGAAGCTTTCTTT | CASSWTVNTEAFF
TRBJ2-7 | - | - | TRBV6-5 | TGTGCCAGCAGAGGACCGGGGAAATACGAGCAGTACTTC | CASRGPGKYEQYF
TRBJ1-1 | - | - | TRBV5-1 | TGCGCCAGCAGCACTGGGACGTCGAACACTGAAGCTTTCTTT | CASSTGTSNTEAFF
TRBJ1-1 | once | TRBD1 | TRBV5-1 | TGCGCCAGCAGCTTGGCAGGGGACAGGGGAAGGACTGAAGCTTTCTTT | CASSLAGDRGRTEAFF
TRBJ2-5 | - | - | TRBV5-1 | TGCGCCAGCAGCCTCAGTTTAGAGGAGACCCAGTACTTC | CASSLSLEETQYF
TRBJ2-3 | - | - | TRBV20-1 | TGCAGTGCTAGGGGCAGGGGAGGCCCAGATACGCAGTATTTT | CSARGRGGPDTQYF
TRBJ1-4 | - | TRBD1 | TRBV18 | TGTGCCAGCTCACTTAACGACAGGGTTGGTGAAAAACTGTTTTTT | CASSLNDRVGEKLFF
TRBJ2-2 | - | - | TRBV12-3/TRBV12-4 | TGTGCCAGCAGTTTGGGCAGGGCGGCCGGGGAGCTGTTTTTT | CASSLGRAAGELFF
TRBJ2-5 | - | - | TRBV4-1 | TGCGCCAACAGCCGGGCAGGAACGATCGGAGAGACCCAGTACTTC | CANSRAGTIGETQYF
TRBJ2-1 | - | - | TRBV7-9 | TGTGCCAGCAGCTTAATGGCTAGCGATGAGGGTGAGCAGTTCTTC | CASSLMASDEGEQFF
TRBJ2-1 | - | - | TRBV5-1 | TGCGCCAGCAGCTTGAACGAAGGGGGTGAGCAGTTCTTC | CASSLNEGGEQFF
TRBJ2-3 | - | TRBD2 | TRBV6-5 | TGTGCCAGCAGCCCCGGGAGGACCCCAGATACGCAGTATTTT | CASSPGRTPDTQYF
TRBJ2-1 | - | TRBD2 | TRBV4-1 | TGCGCCAGCAGCCAAGTGCCGGGACTAGCCTACAATGAGCAGTTCTTC | CASSQVPGLAYNEQFF
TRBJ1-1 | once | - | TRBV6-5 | TGTGCCAGCAGTTACCGACCCCGAGACAGAGGAAACACTGAAGCTTTCTTT | CASSYRPRDRGNTEAFF
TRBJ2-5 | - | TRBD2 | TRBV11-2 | TGTGCCAGCAGCTTATTACTAGCGAAAAATCGAGAGACCCAGTACTTC | CASSLLLAKNRETQYF
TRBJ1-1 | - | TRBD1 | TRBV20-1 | TGCAGTGCAATGGGACAGGGGGGAACTGAAGCTTTCTTT | CSAMGQGGTEAFF
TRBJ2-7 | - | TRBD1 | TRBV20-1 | TGCAGTGCCAACAGGGGGCGGCGCTCCTACGAGCAGTACTTC | CSANRGRRSYEQYF
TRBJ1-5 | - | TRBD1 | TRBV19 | TGTGCCAGTAGATCCGGGACAGGGGGTTTCAGCTTCAATCAGCCCCAGCATTTT | CASRSGTGGFSFNQPQHF
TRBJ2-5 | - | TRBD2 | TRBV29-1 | TGCAGCGTTGAAGATGGGGGGGGAACCCAGTACTTC | CSVEDGGGTQYF
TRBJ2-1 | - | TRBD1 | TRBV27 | TGTGCCAGCTCCCGACAGGGATCGATCCAGTACAATGAGCAGTTCTTC | CASSRQGSIQYNEQFF
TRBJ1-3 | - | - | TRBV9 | TGTGCCAGCAGCCCACAGGGACCTGCGTTGGGGGGAAACACCATATATTTT | CASSPQGPALGGNTIYF
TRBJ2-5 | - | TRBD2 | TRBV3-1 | TGTGCCAGCAGCCAAGACACTAGCGGGAGGACCCAGTACTTC | CASSQDTSGRTQYF
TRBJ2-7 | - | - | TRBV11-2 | TGTGCCAGCAGCTTACAGCGGGACATGAACTACGAGCAGTACTTC | CASSLQRDMNYEQYF
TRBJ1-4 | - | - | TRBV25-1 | TGTGCCAGCAGCACCACCAGGGCCGGGGAACTGTTTGAAAAACTGTTTTTT | CASSTTRAGELFEKLFF
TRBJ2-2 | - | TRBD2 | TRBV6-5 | TGTGCCAGCAGTTACCTAATTAGCGGGGGCAACACCGGGGAGCTGTTTTTT | CASSYLISGGNTGELFF
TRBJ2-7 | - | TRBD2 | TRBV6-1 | TGTGCCAGACGGCCCCTAGCGGGTCTTTTCTACGAGCAGTACTTC | CARRPLAGLFYEQYF
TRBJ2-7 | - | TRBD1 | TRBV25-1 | TGTGCCAGCAGTGATTTGACAGGGGGAGACTACGAGCAGTACTTC | CASSDLTGGDYEQYF
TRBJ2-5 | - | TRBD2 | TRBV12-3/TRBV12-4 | TGTGCCAGCAGGGGGGGTAGCGGGAGCCTTTTAGAGACCCAGTACTTC | CASRGGSGSLLETQYF
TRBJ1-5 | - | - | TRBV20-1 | TGCAGTGCTAGAGTCCAGGGTCAGCCCCAGCATTTT | CSARVQGQPQHF
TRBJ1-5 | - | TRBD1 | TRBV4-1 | TGCGCCAGCAGCCAAATCAGACAGGGAGGTCAGCCCCAGCATTTT | CASSQIRQGGQPQHF